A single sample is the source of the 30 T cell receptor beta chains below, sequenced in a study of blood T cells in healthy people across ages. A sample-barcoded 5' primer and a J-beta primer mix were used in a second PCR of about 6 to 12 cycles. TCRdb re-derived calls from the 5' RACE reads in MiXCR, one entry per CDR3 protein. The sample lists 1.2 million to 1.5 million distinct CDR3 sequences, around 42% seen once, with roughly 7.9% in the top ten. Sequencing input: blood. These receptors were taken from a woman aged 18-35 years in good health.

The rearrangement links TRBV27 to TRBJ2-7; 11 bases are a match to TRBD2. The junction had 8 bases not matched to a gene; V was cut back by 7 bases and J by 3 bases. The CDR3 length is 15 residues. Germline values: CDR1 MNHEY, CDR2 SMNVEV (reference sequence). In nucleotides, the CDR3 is TGTGCCAGCACTCTAGCGGGGGGCCTCGACTACGAGCAGTACGTC. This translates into CASTLAGGLDYEQYV.

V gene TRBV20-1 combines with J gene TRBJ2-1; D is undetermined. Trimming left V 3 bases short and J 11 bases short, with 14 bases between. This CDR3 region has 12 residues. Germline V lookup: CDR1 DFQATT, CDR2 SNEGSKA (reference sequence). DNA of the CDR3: TGCAGTGCTAGGACCCCGACGGTTCAGCAGTTCTTC. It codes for CSARTPTVQQFF.

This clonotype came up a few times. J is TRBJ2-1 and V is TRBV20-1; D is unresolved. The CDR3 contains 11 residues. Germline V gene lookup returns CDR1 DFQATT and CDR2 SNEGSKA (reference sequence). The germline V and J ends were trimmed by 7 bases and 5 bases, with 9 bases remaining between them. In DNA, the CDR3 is TGCAGTGTCAAGAATCACAATGAGCAGTTCTTC. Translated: CSVKNHNEQFF.

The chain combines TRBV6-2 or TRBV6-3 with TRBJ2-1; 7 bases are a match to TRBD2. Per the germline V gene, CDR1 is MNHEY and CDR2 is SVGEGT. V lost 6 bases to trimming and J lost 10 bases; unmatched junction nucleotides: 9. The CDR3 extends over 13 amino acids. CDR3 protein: CASSQTSPREQFF. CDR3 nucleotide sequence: TGTGCCAGCAGCCAGACTAGCCCCCGGGAGCAGTTCTTC.

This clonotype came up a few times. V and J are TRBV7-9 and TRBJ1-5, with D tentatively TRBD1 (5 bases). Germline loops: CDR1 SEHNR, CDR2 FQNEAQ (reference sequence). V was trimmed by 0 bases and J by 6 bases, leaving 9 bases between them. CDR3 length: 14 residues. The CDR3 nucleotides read TGTGCCAGCAGCTTAGCGCTTCAGGGTCAGCCCCAGCATTTT. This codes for CASSLALQGQPQHF.

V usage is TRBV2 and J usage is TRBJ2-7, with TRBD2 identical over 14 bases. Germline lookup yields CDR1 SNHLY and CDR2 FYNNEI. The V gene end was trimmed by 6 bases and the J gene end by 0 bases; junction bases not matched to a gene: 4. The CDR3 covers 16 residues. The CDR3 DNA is TGTGCCAGCAGGTCGGGACTAGCGGGAGACTCCTACGAGCAGTACTTC. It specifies CASRSGLAGDSYEQYF.

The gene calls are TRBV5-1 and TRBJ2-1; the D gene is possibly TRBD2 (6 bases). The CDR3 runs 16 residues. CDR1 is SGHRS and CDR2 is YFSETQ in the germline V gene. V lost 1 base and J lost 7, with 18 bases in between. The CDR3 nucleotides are TGCGCCAGCAGCTTGAGAGGCGGGGAAGCCCTAAATGAGCAGTTCTTC. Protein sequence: CASSLRGGEALNEQFF. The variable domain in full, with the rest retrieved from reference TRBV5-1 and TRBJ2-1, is KAGVTQTPRYLIKTRGQQVTLSCSPISGHRSVSWYQQTPGQGLQFLFEYFSETQRNKGNFPGRFSGRQFSNSRSEMNVSTLELGDSALYLCASSLRGGEALNEQFFGPGTRLTVL.

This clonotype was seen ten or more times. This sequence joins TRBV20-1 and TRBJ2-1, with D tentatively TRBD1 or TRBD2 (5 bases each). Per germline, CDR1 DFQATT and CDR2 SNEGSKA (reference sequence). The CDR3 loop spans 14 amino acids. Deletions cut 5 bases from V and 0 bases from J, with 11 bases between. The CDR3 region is CSAPGPLSYNEQFF. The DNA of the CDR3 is TGCAGTGCTCCGGGGCCCCTCTCCTACAATGAGCAGTTCTTC.

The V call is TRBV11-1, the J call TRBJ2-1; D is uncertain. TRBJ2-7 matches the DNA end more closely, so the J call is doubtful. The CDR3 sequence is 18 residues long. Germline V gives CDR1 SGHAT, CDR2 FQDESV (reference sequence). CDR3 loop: CASSLVIIGGSSYNEQYF. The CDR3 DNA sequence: TGTGCCAGCAGCTTAGTCATAATCGGCGGTAGCTCCTACAATGAGCAGTACTTC.

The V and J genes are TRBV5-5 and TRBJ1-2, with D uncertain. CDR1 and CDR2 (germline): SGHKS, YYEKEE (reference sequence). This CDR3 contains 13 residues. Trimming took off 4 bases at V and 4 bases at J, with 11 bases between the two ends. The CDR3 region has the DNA TGTGCCAGCAGCCCTTCCGGACCCTATGGCTACACCTTC. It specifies CASSPSGPYGYTF.

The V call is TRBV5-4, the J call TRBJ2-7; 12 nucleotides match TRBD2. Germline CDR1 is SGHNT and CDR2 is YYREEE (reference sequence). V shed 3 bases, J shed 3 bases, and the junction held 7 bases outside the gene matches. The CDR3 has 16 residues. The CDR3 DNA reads TGTGCCAGCAGCTACGCTAGCGGGAGGGCCAACTACGAGCAGTACTTC. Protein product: CASSYASGRANYEQYF.

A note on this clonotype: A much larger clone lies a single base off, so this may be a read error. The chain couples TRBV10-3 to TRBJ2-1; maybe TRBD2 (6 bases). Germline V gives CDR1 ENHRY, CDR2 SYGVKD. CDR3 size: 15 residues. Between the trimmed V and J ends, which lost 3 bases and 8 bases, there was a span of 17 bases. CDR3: CAISDGNGGGDEQFF. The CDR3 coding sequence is TGTGCCATCAGTGATGGAAACGGGGGTGGAGATGAGCAGTTCTTC.

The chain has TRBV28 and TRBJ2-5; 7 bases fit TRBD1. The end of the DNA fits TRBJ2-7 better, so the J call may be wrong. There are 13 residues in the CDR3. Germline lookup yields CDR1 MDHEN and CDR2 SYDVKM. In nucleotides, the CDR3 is TGTGCCAGCAGAACAGGGGACATCGACGAGCAGTACTTC. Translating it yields CASRTGDIDEQYF.

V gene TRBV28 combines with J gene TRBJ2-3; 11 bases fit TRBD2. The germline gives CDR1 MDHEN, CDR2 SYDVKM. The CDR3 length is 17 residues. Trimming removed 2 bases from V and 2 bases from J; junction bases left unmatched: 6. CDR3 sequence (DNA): TGTGCCAGCAGTTTACTGGCTAGCGGGGGGATCACAGATACGCAGTATTTT. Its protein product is CASSLLASGGITDTQYF. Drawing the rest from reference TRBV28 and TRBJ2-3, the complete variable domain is DVKVTQSSRYLVKRTGEKVFLECVQDMDHENMFWYRQDPGLGLRLIYFSYDVKMKEKGDIPEGYSVSREKKERFSLILESASTNQTSMYLCASSLLASGGITDTQYFGPGTRLTVL.

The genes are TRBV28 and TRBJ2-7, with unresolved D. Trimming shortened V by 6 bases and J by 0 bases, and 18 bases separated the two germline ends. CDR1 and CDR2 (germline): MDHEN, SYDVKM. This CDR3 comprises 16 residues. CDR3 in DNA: TGTGCCAGCAGCACCCCCCCAGGACGGTTCTCCTACGAGCAGTACTTC. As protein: CASSTPPGRFSYEQYF.

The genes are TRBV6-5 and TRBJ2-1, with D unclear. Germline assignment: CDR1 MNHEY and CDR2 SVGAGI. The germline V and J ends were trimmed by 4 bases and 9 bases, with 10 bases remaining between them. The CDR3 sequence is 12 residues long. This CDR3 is CASSSFGPEQFF. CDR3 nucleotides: TGTGCCAGCAGTTCCTTTGGCCCTGAGCAGTTCTTC.

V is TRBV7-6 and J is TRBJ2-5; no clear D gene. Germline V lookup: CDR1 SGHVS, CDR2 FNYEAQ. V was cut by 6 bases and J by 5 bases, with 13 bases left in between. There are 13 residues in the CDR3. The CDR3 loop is CASRLNLLETQYF. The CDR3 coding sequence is TGTGCCAGCAGACTAAATTTGTTGGAGACCCAGTACTTC.

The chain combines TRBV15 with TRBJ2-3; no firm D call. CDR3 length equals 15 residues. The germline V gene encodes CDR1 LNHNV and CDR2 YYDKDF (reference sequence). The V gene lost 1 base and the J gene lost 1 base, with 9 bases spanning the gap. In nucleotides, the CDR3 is TGTGCCACCAGCAGAGTAAAATGGGGCACAGATACGCAGTATTTT. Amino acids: CATSRVKWGTDTQYF.

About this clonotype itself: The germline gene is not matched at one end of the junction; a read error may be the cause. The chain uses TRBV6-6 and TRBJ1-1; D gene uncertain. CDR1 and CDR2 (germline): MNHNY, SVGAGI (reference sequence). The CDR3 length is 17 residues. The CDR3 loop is CASRYNPRKLKNTEAFF. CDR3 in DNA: TGCGCCAGCAGATATAACCCCAGGAAACTAAAAAACACTGAAGCTTTCTTT.

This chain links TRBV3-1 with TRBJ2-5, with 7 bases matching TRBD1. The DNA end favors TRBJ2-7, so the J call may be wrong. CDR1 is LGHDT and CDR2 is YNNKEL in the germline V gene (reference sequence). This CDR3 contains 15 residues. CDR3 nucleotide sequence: TGTGCCAGCAGCCAAGACCTAGACAGGGCCTACGAGCAGTACTTC. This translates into CASSQDLDRAYEQYF.

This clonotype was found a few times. The CDR3 region has the DNA TGTGCCATCCCACCCGGGACAGGGTATTACGAGGTAGTCTACGAGCAGTACTTC. Translating it yields CAIPPGTGYYEVVYEQYF. The rearrangement joins TRBV7-8 to TRBJ2-7; TRBD1 matches 9 bases. With V trimmed by 10 bases and J by 3 bases, 22 bases remained unmatched. Germline CDR1 SGHVS, CDR2 FQNEAQ. CDR3 size: 18 residues. Together with reference TRBV7-8 and TRBJ2-7, the CDR3 gives the full variable domain: GAGVSQSPRYKVAKRGQDVALRCDPISGHVSLFWYQQALGQGPEFLTYFQNEAQLDKSGLPSDRFFAERPEGSVSTLKIQRTQQEDSAVYLCAIPPGTGYYEVVYEQYFGPGTRLTVT.

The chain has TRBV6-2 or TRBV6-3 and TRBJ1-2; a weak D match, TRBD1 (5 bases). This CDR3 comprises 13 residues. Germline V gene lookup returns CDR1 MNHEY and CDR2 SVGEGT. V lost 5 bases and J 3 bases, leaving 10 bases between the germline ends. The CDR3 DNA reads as TGTGCCAGCAGTCGACAGACCCACTATGGCTACACCTTC. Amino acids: CASSRQTHYGYTF.

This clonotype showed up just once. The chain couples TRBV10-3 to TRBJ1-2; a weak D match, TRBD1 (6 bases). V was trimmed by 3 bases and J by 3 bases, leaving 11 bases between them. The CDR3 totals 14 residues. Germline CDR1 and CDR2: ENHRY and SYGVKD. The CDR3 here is CAISDRGPDYGYTF. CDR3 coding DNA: TGTGCCATCAGTGACAGGGGTCCGGACTATGGCTACACCTTC.

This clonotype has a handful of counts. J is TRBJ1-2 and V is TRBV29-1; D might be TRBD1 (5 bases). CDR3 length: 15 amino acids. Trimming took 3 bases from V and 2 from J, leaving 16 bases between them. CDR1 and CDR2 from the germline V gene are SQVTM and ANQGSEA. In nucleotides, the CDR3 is TGCAGCGTTGACGGGGCAGGATGGTCGAACTATGGCTACACCTTC. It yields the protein CSVDGAGWSNYGYTF.

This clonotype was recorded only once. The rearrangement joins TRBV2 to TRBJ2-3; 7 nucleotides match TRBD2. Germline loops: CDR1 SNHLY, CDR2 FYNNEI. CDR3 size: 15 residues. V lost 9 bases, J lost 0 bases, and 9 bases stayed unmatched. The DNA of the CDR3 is TGTGCCAGAAGGGAAGGGACTACTAGCACAGATACGCAGTATTTT. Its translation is CARREGTTSTDTQYF.

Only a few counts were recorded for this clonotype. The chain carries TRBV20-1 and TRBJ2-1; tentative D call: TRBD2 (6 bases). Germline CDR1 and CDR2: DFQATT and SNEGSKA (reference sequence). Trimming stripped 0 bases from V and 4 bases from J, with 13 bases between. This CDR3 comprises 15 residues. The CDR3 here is CSARDRVAAYNEQFF. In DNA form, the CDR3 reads TGCAGTGCTAGAGATCGGGTAGCGGCTTACAATGAGCAGTTCTTC.

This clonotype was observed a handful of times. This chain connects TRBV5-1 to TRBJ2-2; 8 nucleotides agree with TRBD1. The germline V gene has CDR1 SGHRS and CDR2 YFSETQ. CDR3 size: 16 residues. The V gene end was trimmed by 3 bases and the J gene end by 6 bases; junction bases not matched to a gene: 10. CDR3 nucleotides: TGCGCCAGCAGCTCGGACAGGGTAGGATTCTCCGGGGAGCTGTTTTTT. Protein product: CASSSDRVGFSGELFF.

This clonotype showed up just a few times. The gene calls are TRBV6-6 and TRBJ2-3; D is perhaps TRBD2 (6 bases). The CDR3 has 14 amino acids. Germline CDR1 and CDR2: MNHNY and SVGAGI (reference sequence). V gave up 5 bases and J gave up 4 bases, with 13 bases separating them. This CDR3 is CASSRLVSADTQYF. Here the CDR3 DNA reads TGTGCCAGCAGTCGACTAGTTTCAGCAGATACGCAGTATTTT.

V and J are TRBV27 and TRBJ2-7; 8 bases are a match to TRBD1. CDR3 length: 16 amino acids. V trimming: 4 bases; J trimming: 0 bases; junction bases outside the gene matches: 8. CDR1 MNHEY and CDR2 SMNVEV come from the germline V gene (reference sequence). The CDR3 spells CASSSSGTGYSYEQYF. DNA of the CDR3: TGTGCCAGCAGTTCCTCCGGGACAGGCTACTCCTACGAGCAGTACTTC.

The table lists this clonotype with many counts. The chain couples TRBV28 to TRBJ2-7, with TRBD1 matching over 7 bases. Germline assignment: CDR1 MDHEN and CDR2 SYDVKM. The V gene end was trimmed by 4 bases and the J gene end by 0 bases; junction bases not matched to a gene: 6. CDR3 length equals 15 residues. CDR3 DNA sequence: TGTGCCAGCAGTTCACAGGGGCCCAGCTCCTACGAGCAGTACTTC. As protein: CASSSQGPSSYEQYF.